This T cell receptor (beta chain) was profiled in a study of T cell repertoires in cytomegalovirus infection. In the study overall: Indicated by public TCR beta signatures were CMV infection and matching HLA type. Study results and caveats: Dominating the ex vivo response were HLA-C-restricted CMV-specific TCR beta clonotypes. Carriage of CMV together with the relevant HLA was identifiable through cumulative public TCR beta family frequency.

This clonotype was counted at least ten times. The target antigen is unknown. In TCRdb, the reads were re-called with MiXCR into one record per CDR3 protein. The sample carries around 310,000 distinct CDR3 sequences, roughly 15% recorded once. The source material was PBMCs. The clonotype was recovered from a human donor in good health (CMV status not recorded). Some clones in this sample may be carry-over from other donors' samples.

The CDR3 here is CASSPSTGTAYEQYF. The DNA for the CDR3 is TGTGCCAGCAGCCCTTCTACCGGGACAGCTTACGAGCAGTACTTC. The V and J genes are TRBV7-6 and TRBJ2-7, with TRBD1 matching over 7 bases. Looked up from germline, CDR1 is SGHVS and CDR2 is FNYEAQ. V was pared by 5 bases and J by 4 bases, with 11 bases of the junction left unmatched. The CDR3 has 15 residues.